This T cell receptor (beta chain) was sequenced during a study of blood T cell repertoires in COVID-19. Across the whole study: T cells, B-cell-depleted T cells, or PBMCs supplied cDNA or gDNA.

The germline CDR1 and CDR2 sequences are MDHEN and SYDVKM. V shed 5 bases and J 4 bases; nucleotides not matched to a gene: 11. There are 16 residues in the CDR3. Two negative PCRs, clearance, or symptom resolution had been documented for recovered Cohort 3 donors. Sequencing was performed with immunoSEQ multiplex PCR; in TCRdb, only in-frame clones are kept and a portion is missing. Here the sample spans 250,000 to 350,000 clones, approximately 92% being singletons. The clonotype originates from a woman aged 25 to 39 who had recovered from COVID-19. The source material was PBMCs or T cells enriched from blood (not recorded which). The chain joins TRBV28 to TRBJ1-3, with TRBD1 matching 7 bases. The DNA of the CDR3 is TGTGCCAGCAGTGGGGGCGGGACAGTTCAAGGAAACACCATATATTTT. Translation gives CASSGGGTVQGNTIYF.